This TCR beta chain comes out of a study of CD8 T cells in Susac syndrome. Findings and limits, study-wide: The relatively small number of individuals in the TCR sequencing and HLA analysis was acknowledged by the study.

Sequencing targeted TCR beta in blood CD8+ and CD4+ T cells. Negative isolation yielded CD4+ and CD8+ T cells, and FACS enriched TEMRA cells. After extraction with the RNeasy kit, about 0.5 to 1 ug of the RNA was reverse transcribed using random hexamers. A multiplex approach, immunoSEQ multiplex PCR, amplified TCR beta CDR3 across 54 Vbeta and 13 Jbeta. TCRdb ran MiXCR on the immunoSEQ multiplex PCR reads and lists one entry per CDR3 protein. In the table there are 170,000 or so distinct CDR3 sequences, approximately 93% of which are singletons. On this clonotype itself: Its antigen is currently unknown.

The CDR3 loop spans 15 amino acids. Germline CDR1 is MNHEY and CDR2 is SVGAGI. Trimming cost V 0 bases and J 3 bases, with 10 bases left between them. The specimen sequenced was CD4+ T cells from PBMCs. The V and J genes are TRBV6-5 and TRBJ2-3; no reliable D call. This sequence originates from a human donor with multiple sclerosis. CDR3 sequence reads: CASSYSKWATDTQYF. In DNA form, the CDR3 reads TGTGCCAGCAGTTACTCGAAGTGGGCGACAGATACGCAGTATTTT.